One sample yielded the 5 T cell receptor beta chains listed below, sequenced in a study of blood T cell repertoires in COVID-19. Produced via immunoSEQ multiplex PCR; TCRdb's table is partial and in-frame only. This table holds around 130,000 clones, around 79% found once. Material for sequencing was peripheral blood. These receptors were collected from a man aged 80 or over with acute or convalescent COVID-19.

Details on this clone: Within the sample, other DNA sequences also encode this same CDR3. The chain is built from TRBV29-1 and TRBJ2-2, with 9 bases aligning to TRBD2. In germline, CDR1 is SQVTM, CDR2 ANQGSEA. CDR3 length equals 14 residues. The ends lost 4 bases at V and 2 bases at J; junction bases unmatched: 2. In DNA, the CDR3 is TGCAGCGTTGGACTAGCGGCTAACACCGGGGAGCTGTTTTTT. Translated, it gives CSVGLAANTGELFF.

The CDR3: CASSYGSGANVLTF. CDR3 coding DNA: TGTGCCAGCAGCTACGGCTCTGGGGCCAACGTCCTGACTTTC. The chain carries TRBV7-9 and TRBJ2-6; D is unresolved. V dropped 4 bases and J dropped 0 bases, with 4 bases sitting between them. The CDR3 is made up of 14 amino acids. In germline, CDR1 is SEHNR, CDR2 FQNEAQ (reference sequence). The variable domain in full, completed from reference TRBV7-9 and TRBJ2-6, reads DTGVSQNPRHKITKRGQNVTFRCDPISEHNRLYWYRQTLGQGPEFLTYFQNEAQLEKSRLLSDRFSAERPKGSFSTLEIQRTEQGDSAMYLCASSYGSGANVLTFGAGSRLTVL.

The CDR3 sequence: CASSMTGTGAEAFF. The CDR3 nucleotides are TGTGCCAGTAGTATGACAGGGACAGGGGCTGAAGCTTTCTTT. V gene TRBV19 combines with J gene TRBJ1-1, with TRBD1 matching over 10 bases. This CDR3 contains 14 residues. From germline, CDR1 is LNHDA and CDR2 SQIVND (reference sequence). J gave up 6 bases and V 3 bases, and 4 bases lay outside the gene matches.

V usage is TRBV18 and J usage is TRBJ1-4; possibly TRBD1 for D (5 bases). CDR1 is KGHSH and CDR2 is LQKENI in the germline V gene. The CDR3 consists of 14 residues. Trimming cost V 3 bases and J 10 bases, with 15 bases left between them. This CDR3 is CASSPSGVDGKLFF. CDR3 nucleotide sequence: TGTGCCAGCTCACCCTCGGGGGTTGATGGAAAACTGTTTTTT.

The chain carries TRBV6-5 and TRBJ1-2; no reliable D call. CDR1 is MNHEY and CDR2 is SVGAGI in the germline V gene. Trimming removed 0 bases from V and 4 bases from J, with 12 bases in between. The length of the CDR3 is 15 residues. The CDR3 loop is CASSYSTGLGYGYTF. CDR3 nucleotides: TGTGCCAGCAGTTACTCCACCGGGTTGGGCTATGGCTACACCTTC.